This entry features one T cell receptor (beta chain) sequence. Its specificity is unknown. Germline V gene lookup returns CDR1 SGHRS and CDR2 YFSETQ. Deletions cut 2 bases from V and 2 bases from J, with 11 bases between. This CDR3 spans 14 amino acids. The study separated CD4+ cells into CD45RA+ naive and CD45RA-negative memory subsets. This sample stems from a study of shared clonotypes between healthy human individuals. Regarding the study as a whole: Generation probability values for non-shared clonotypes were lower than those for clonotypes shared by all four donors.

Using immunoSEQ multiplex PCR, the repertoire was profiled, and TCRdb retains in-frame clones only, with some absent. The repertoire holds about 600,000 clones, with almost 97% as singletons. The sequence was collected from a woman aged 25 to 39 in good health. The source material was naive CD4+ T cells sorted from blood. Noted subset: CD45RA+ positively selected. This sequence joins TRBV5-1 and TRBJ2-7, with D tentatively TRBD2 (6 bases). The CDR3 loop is CASSFDGGTYEQYF. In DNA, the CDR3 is TGCGCCAGCAGCTTTGATGGCGGGACCTACGAGCAGTACTTC.